Presented here are 15 T cell receptor beta chains from one specimen sequenced in a study of blood T cell repertoires in COVID-19. The table came from immunoSEQ multiplex PCR; TCRdb's copy has only in-frame clones and leaves some out. The top ten hold approximately 13% of the sample, which has 180,000 or so clones, around 80% seen once. Sequencing was done on a sample of PBMCs or T cells enriched from blood (not recorded which). The receptor source for this set is a woman aged 55-69 years who had recovered from COVID-19.

This clone was seen once. The chain links TRBV28 to TRBJ2-3, with TRBD2 identical over 7 bases. The J segment lost 0 bases and the V segment lost 3 bases, leaving 6 bases of the junction unmatched. The CDR3 loop spans 16 amino acids. Germline CDR1 and CDR2: MDHEN and SYDVKM. The CDR3 region has the DNA TGTGCCAGCAGTTTGGCGGGGGTTGGGAGCACAGATACGCAGTATTTT. Protein sequence: CASSLAGVGSTDTQYF.

This rearrangement joins TRBV2 to TRBJ1-4; D gene unclear. The V end lost 5 bases, the J end lost 7 bases, and 5 bases lay between the germline ends. This CDR3 is built from 11 residues. Germline V gene sequence: CDR1 SNHLY, CDR2 FYNNEI. The CDR3 protein is CASSLGEKLFF. The CDR3 DNA follows: TGTGCCAGCAGTCTAGGTGAAAAACTGTTTTTT.

The chain couples TRBV27 to TRBJ2-7; 9 bases agree with TRBD2. This CDR3 spans 14 amino acids. With 6 bases clipped from V and 6 bases from J, the junction kept 9 bases outside the gene matches. From germline, CDR1 is MNHEY and CDR2 SMNVEV (reference sequence). The CDR3 here is CASRRVAGAGEQYF. The CDR3 coding sequence is TGTGCCAGCAGGCGAGTAGCGGGGGCGGGCGAGCAGTACTTC.

V gene TRBV19 combines with J gene TRBJ1-4, with D tentatively TRBD1 (5 bases). The CDR3 is made up of 14 amino acids. Germline CDR1 is LNHDA and CDR2 is SQIVND (reference sequence). V gave up 5 bases and J gave up 0 bases, with 7 bases separating them. The CDR3 spells CASSLTATNEKLFF. The DNA for the CDR3 is TGTGCCAGTAGTCTGACAGCAACTAATGAAAAACTGTTTTTT.

This sequence joins TRBV19 and TRBJ1-1, with D unclear. This CDR3 is 14 amino acids long. CDR1 and CDR2 from the germline V gene are LNHDA and SQIVND (reference sequence). The V and J ends lost 5 bases and 0 bases respectively, with 10 bases between them. CDR3 residues: CASSSSGLNTEAFF. In DNA form, the CDR3 reads TGTGCCAGTAGTTCGTCAGGCTTGAACACTGAAGCTTTCTTT.

The chain couples TRBV4-2 to TRBJ1-2, with D possibly matching TRBD1 (6 bases). Trimming pared 0 bases from V and 4 bases from J, leaving 15 bases between. The germline CDR1 and CDR2 sequences are LGHNA and YNFKEQ. This CDR3 contains 16 residues. The CDR3 protein is CASSQDHRQAGYGYTF. Written as DNA, the CDR3 is TGTGCCAGCAGCCAAGATCACCGACAGGCGGGCTATGGCTACACCTTC.

V is TRBV2 and J is TRBJ1-2; TRBD1 matches at 8 bases. Germline CDR1 reads SNHLY; CDR2 reads FYNNEI. The CDR3 length is 13 residues. The junction had 1 base not matched to a gene; V was cut back by 4 bases and J by 3 bases. CDR3 sequence reads: CASSGTGHYGYTF. CDR3 nucleotides: TGTGCCAGCAGTGGGACAGGGCACTATGGCTACACCTTC.

This chain connects TRBV27 to TRBJ1-5; 7 bases line up with TRBD1. The CDR3 runs to 15 residues. Germline V CDR1 and CDR2: MNHEY, SMNVEV (reference sequence). J gave up 3 bases and V 6 bases, and 8 bases lay outside the gene matches. The CDR3 spells CASRITTGSNQPQHF. For the CDR3, the DNA is TGTGCCAGCAGAATTACGACAGGGTCCAATCAGCCCCAGCATTTT.

Notes on this clone: A junction end diverges from the germline sequence, so it may reflect a read error. This chain uses TRBV4-1 with TRBJ1-1, with D perhaps matching TRBD1 (5 bases). The CDR3 consists of 15 residues. Germline V gene data show CDR1 as MGHRA and CDR2 as YSYEKL. CDR3 sequence: CATSQAGGGNTEAFF. CDR3 bases: TGCGCCACCAGCCAAGCGGGGGGGGGAAACACTGAAGCTTTCTTT.

The chain combines TRBV10-3 with TRBJ2-1; a weak D match, TRBD2 (6 bases). This CDR3 spans 15 amino acids. V was trimmed by 7 bases and J by 1 base, leaving 14 bases between them. CDR1 is ENHRY, CDR2 SYGVKD, per germline. In nucleotides, the CDR3 is TGTGCCATCAACGGGGAGCGGGTGTCCTACAATGAGCAGTTCTTC. Encoded protein: CAINGERVSYNEQFF.

This clone was observed a few times. V usage is TRBV27 and J usage is TRBJ2-7; TRBD2 matches 9 bases. The CDR3 totals 14 residues. V shed 3 bases and J 3 bases; nucleotides not matched to a gene: 3. CDR1 and CDR2 (germline): MNHEY, SMNVEV (reference sequence). The CDR3 here is CASSLTSGRYEQYF. The CDR3 DNA reads as TGTGCCAGCAGTTTGACTAGCGGACGCTACGAGCAGTACTTC.

The rearrangement uses TRBV5-1 and TRBJ1-2; perhaps TRBD1 as D (6 bases). The CDR3 sequence is 14 residues long. Germline V gene lookup returns CDR1 SGHRS and CDR2 YFSETQ. The V and J ends lost 2 bases and 3 bases respectively, with 11 bases between them. The CDR3: CASSFRGWDYGYTF. CDR3 coding DNA: TGCGCCAGCAGCTTCAGGGGTTGGGACTATGGCTACACCTTC.

The genes are TRBV29-1 and TRBJ1-2, with D unresolved. The CDR3 totals 10 residues. Germline CDR1 SQVTM, CDR2 ANQGSEA. Trimming took off 4 bases at V and 3 bases at J, with 3 bases between the two ends. DNA for the CDR3: TGCAGCGTTGCGGACTATGGCTACACCTTC. Encoded protein: CSVADYGYTF.

V is TRBV19 and J is TRBJ1-1, with TRBD1 matching over 9 bases. V was clipped by 3 bases and J by 3 bases; unmatched bases: 5. Looked up from germline, CDR1 is LNHDA and CDR2 is SQIVND (reference sequence). The CDR3 covers 15 residues. The CDR3 spells CASSITGGRDTEAFF. Here the CDR3 DNA reads TGTGCCAGTAGTATCACAGGGGGCAGGGACACTGAAGCTTTCTTT.

The chain is built from TRBV2 and TRBJ1-1, with 9 bases fitting TRBD1. This CDR3 is 15 amino acids long. The ends lost 6 bases at V and 0 bases at J; junction bases unmatched: 5. Looked up from germline, CDR1 is SNHLY and CDR2 is FYNNEI. The CDR3 protein is CASRERTGVNTEAFF. The CDR3 nucleotides are TGTGCCAGCAGGGAAAGGACAGGGGTGAACACTGAAGCTTTCTTT.